This TCR beta chain derives from a study of CD8 T cells in Susac syndrome. Reverse transcription used roughly 0.45 to 1 ug RNA and random hexamers. TCRdb redid the calling of the immunoSEQ multiplex PCR reads with MiXCR, one entry per CDR3 protein. The sample consists of about 300,000 distinct CDR3 sequences, roughly 85% of them appearing once. This CDR3 spans 16 amino acids. Germline V gene data show CDR1 as MNHNY and CDR2 as SVGAGI (reference sequence). V dropped 5 bases and J dropped 2; count of bases not matched to a gene: 8. The source of this sequence is a human donor with multiple sclerosis. The chain links TRBV6-6 to TRBJ2-2; TRBD2 matches at 7 bases. Material: CD8+ T cells from PBMCs. In DNA, the CDR3 is TGTGCCAGCAGTCTATTAGGACTAGAAAACACCGGGGAGCTGTTTTTT. Translation: CASSLLGLENTGELFF.